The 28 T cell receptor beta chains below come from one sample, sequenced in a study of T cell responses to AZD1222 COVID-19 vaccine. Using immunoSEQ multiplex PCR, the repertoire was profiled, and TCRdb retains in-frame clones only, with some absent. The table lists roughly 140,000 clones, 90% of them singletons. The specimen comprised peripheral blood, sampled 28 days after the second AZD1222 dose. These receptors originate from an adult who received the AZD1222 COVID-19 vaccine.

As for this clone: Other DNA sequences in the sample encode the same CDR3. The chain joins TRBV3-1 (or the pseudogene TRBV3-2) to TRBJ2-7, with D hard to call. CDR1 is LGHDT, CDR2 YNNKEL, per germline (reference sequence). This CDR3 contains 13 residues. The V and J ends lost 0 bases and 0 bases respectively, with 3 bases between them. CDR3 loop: CASSQDLSYEQYF. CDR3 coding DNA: TGTGCCAGCAGCCAAGATCTCTCCTACGAGCAGTACTTC.

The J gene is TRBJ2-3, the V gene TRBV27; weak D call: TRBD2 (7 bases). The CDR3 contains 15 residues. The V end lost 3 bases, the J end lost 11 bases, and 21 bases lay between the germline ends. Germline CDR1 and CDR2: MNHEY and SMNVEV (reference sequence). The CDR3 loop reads CASSFRGGAVARQYF. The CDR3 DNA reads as TGTGCCAGCAGTTTCCGTGGGGGGGCCGTTGCTAGGCAGTATTTT.

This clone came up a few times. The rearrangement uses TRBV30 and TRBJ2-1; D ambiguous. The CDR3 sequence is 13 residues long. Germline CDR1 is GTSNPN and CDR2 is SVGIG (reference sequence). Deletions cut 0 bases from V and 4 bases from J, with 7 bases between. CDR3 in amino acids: CAWSVQKYNEQFF. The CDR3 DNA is TGTGCCTGGAGTGTGCAGAAGTACAATGAGCAGTTCTTC. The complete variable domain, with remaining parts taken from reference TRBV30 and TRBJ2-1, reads SQTIHQWPATLVQPVGSPLSLECTVEGTSNPNLYWYRQAAGRGLQLLFYSVGIGQISSEVPQNLSASRPQDRQFILSSKKLLLSDSGFYLCAWSVQKYNEQFFGPGTRLTVL.

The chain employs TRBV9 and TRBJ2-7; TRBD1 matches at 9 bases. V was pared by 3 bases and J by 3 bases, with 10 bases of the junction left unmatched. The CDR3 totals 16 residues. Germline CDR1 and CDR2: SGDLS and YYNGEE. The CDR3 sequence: CASSGGQGRGGYEQYF. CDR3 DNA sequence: TGTGCCAGCAGCGGGGGACAGGGAAGGGGAGGCTACGAGCAGTACTTC.

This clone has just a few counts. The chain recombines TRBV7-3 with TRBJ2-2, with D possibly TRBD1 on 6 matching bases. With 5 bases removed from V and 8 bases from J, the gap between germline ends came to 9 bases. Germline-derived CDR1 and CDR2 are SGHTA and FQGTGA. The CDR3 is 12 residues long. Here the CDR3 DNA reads TGTGCCAGCAGCCGAGGGACAGGGGAGCTGTTTTTT. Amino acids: CASSRGTGELFF.

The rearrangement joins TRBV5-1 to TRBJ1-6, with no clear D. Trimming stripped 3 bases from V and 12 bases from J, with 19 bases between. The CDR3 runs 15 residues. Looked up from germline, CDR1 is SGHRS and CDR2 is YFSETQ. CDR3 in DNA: TGCGCCAGCAGCTGGCGGGGAATGCTCCGGGAACCCCTCCACTTT. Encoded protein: CASSWRGMLREPLHF.

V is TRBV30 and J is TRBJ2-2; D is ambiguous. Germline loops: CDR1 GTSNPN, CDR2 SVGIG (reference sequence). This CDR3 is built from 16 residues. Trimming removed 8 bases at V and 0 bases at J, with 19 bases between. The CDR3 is CARSMALISNTGELFF. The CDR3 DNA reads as TGTGCCCGGTCCATGGCGCTTATCTCGAACACCGGGGAGCTGTTTTTT.

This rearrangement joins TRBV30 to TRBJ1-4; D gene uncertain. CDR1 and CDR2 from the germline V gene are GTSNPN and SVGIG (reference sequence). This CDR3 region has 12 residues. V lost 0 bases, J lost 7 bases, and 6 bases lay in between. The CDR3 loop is CAWSVQPEKLFF. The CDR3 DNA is TGTGCCTGGAGTGTACAGCCTGAAAAACTGTTTTTT.

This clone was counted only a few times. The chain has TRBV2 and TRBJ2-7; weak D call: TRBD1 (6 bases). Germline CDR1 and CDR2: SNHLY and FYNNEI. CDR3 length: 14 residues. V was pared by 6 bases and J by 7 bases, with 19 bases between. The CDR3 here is CASRSGTTTAEQYF. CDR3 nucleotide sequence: TGTGCCAGCAGATCCGGGACAACGACTGCTGAGCAGTACTTC.

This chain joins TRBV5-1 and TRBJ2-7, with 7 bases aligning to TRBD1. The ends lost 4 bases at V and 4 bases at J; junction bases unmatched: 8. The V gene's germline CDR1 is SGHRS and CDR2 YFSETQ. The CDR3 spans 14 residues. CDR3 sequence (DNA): TGCGCCAGCAGCCTTAGGGACAGAACATACGAGCAGTACTTC. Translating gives CASSLRDRTYEQYF.

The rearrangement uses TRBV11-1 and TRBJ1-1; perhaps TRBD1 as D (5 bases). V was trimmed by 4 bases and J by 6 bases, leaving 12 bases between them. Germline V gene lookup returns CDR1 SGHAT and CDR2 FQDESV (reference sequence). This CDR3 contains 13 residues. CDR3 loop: CASSSYRIAEAFF. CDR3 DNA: TGTGCCAGCAGCTCTTACAGGATCGCTGAAGCTTTCTTT.

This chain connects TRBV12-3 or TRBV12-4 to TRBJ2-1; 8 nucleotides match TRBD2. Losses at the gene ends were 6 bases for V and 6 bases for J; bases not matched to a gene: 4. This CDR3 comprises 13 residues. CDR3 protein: CASRVTSANEQFF. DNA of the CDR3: TGTGCCAGCAGGGTGACTAGCGCCAATGAGCAGTTCTTC.

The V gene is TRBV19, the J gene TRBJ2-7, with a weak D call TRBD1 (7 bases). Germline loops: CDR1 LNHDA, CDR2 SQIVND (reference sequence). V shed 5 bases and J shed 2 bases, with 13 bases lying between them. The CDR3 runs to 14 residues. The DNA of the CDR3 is TGTGCCAGTAGTGGCGCAGGGGGGACCTACGAGCAGTACTTC. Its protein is CASSGAGGTYEQYF.

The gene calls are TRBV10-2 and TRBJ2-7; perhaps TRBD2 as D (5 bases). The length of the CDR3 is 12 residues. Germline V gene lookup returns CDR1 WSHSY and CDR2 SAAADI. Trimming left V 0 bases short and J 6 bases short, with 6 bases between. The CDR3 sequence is CASSESGVEQYF. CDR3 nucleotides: TGCGCCAGCAGTGAGTCCGGGGTCGAGCAGTACTTC.

DNA of the CDR3: TGTGCCTGGAGGAACAGGGCAGCTAACTATGGCTACACCTTC. Its translation is CAWRNRAANYGYTF. This sequence joins TRBV30 and TRBJ1-2, with TRBD1 as a possible D gene (6 bases). V was shortened by 3 bases and J by 0 bases, with 11 bases between the two germline ends. The CDR3 length is 14 residues. Germline assignment: CDR1 GTSNPN and CDR2 SVGIG (reference sequence).

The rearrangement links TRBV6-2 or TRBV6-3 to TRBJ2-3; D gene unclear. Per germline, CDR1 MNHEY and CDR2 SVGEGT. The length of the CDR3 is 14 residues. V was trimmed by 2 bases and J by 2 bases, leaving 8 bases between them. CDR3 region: CASSYGSNTDTQYF. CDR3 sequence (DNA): TGTGCCAGCAGTTACGGTTCCAACACAGATACGCAGTATTTT.

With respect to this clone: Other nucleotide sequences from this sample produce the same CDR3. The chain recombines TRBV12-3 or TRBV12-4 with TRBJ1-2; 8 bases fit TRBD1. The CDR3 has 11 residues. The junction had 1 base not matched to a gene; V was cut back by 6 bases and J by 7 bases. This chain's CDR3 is CASRDRGGYTF. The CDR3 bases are TGTGCCAGCAGAGACAGGGGTGGCTACACCTTC.

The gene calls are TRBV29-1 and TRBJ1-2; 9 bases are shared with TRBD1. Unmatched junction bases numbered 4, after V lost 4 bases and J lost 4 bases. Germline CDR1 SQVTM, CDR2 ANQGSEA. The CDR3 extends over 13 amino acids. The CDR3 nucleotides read TGCAGCGTTGGTGGGGGACAGGGCTATGGCTACACCTTC. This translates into CSVGGGQGYGYTF.

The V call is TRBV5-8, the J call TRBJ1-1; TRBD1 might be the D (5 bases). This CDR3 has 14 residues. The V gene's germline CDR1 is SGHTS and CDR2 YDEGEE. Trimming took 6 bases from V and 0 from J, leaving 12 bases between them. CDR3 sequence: CASIRGRMNTEAFF. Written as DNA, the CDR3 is TGTGCCAGCATAAGGGGCCGGATGAACACTGAAGCTTTCTTT.

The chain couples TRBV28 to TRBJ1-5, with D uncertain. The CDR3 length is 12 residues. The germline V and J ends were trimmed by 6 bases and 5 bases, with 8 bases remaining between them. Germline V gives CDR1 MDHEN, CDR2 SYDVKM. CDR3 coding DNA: TGTGCCAGCAGCACTGAAGATCAGCCCCAGCATTTT. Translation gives CASSTEDQPQHF.

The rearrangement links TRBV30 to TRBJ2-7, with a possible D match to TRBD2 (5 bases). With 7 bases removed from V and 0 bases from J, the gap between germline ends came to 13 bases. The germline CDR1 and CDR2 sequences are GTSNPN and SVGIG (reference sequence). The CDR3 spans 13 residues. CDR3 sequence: CASTTGSSYEQYF. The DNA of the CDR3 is TGTGCCTCGACGACGGGAAGCTCCTACGAGCAGTACTTC.

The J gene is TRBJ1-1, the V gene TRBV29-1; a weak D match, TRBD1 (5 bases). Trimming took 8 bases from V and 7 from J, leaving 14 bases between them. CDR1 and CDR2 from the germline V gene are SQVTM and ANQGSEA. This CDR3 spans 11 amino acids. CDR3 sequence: CSIEQGVEAFF. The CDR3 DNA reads TGCAGCATCGAGCAGGGCGTTGAAGCTTTCTTT.

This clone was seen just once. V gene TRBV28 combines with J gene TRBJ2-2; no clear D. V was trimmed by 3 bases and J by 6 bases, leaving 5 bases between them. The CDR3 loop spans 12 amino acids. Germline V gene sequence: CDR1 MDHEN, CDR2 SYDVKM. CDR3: CASSFVPGELFF. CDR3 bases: TGTGCCAGCAGTTTTGTCCCCGGGGAGCTGTTTTTT.

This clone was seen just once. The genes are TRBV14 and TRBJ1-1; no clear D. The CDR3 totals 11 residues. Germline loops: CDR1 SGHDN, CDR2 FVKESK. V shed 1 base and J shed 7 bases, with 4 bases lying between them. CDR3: CASSQGGEAFF. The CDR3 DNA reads TGTGCCAGCAGCCAAGGGGGTGAAGCTTTCTTT. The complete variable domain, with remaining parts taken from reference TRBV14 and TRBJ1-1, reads EAGVTQFPSHSVIEKGQTVTLRCDPISGHDNLYWYRRVMGKEIKFLLHFVKESKQDESGMPNNRFLAERTGGTYSTLKVQPAELEDSGVYFCASSQGGEAFFGQGTRLTVV.

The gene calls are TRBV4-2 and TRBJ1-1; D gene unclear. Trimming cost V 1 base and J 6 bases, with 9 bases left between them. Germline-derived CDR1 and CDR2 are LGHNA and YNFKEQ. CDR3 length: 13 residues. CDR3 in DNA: TGTGCCAGCAGCCAAGTTCTTCAGCCTGAAGCTTTCTTT. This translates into CASSQVLQPEAFF.

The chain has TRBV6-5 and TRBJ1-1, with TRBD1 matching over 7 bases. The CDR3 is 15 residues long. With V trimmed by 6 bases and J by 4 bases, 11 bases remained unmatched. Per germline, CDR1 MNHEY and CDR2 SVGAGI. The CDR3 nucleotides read TGTGCCAGCAGACTGAACAGGGGAATCGGCACTGAAGCTTTCTTT. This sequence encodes CASRLNRGIGTEAFF.

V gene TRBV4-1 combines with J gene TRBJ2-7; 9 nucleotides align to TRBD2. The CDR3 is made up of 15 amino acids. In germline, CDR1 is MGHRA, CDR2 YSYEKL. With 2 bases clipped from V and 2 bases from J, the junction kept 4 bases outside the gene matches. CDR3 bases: TGCGCCAGCAGCCAAAGAGAGCGGGGGGCCTACGAGCAGTACTTC. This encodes CASSQRERGAYEQYF.

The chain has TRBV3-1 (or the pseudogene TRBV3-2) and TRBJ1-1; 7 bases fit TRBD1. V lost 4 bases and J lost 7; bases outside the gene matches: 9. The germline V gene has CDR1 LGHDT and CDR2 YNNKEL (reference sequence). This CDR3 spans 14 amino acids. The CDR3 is CASSRGTVWIEAFF. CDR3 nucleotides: TGTGCCAGCAGCCGCGGGACAGTTTGGATTGAAGCTTTCTTT.